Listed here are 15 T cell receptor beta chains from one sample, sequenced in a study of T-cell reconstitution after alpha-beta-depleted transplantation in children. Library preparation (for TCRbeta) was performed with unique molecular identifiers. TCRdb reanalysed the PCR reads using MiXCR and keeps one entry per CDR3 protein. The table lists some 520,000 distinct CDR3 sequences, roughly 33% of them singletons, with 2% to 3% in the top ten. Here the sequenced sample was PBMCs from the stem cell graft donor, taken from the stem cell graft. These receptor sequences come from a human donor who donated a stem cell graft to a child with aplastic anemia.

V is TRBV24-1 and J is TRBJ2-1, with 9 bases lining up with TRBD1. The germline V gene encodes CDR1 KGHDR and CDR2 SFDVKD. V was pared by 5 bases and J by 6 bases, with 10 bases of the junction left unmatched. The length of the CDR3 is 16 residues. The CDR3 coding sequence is TGTGCCACCAGTGCCTCCGGGACAGGGAGGATCAATGAGCAGTTCTTC. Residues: CATSASGTGRINEQFF.

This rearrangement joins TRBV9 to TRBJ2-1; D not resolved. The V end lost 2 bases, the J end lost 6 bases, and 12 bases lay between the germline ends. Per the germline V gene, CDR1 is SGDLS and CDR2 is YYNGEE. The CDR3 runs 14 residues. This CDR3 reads CASSVEEWSNEQFF. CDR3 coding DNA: TGTGCCAGCAGCGTTGAAGAATGGTCCAATGAGCAGTTCTTC.

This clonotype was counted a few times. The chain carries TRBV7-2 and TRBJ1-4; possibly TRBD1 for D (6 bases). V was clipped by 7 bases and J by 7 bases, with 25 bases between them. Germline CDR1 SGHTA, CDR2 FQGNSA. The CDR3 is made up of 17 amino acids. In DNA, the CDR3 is TGTGCCAGCACCCCTGGCTTAGGGGGGGCGCTTGGTGAAAAACTGTTTTTT. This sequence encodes CASTPGLGGALGEKLFF.

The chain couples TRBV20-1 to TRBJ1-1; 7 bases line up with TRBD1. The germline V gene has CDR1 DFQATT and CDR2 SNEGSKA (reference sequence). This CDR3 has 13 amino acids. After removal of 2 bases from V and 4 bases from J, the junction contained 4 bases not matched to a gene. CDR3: CSARKPGGTEAFF. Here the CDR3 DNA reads TGCAGTGCTAGAAAACCAGGGGGCACTGAAGCTTTCTTT.

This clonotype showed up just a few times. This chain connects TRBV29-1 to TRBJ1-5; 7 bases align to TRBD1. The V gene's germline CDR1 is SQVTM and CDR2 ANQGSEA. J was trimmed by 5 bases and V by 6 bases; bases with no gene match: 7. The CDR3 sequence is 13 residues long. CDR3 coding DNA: TGCAGCGTCCGGACAGGAAAGGATCAGCCCCAGCATTTT. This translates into CSVRTGKDQPQHF.

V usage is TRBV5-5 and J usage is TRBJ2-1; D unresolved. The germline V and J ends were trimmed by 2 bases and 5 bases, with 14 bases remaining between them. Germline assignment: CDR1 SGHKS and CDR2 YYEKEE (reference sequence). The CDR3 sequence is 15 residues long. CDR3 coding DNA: TGTGCCAGCAGCTTACCGTTCCATGCTGACAATGAGCAGTTCTTC. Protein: CASSLPFHADNEQFF.

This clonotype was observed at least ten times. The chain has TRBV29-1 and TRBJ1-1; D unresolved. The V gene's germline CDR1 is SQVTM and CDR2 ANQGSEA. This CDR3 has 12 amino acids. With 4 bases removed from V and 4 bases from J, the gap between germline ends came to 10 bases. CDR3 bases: TGCAGCGTTGCCGGCCTGGGCACTGAAGCTTTCTTT. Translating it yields CSVAGLGTEAFF. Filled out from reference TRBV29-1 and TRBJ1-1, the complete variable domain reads SAVISQKPSRDICQRGTSLTIQCQVDSQVTMMFWYRQQPGQSLTLIATANQGSEATYESGFVIDKFPISRPNLTFSTLTVSNMSPEDSSIYLCSVAGLGTEAFFGQGTRLTVV.

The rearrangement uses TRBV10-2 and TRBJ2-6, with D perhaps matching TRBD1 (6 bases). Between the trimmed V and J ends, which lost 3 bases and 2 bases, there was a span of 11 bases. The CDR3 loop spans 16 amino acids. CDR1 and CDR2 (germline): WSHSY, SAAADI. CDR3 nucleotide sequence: TGCGCCAGCAGTGACCAAGCAGGGGCTGGGGCCAACGTCCTGACTTTC. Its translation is CASSDQAGAGANVLTF.

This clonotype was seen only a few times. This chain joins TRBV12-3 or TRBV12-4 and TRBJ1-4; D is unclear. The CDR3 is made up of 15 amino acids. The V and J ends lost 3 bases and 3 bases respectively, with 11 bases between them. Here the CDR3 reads CASSLAANANEKLFF. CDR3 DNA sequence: TGTGCCAGCAGTTTGGCGGCTAACGCTAATGAAAAACTGTTTTTT.

CDR3 residues: CASSPPASGSFGDEQFF. DNA for the CDR3: TGTGCCAGCAGCCCCCCCGCTAGCGGGAGCTTTGGGGATGAGCAGTTCTTC. The chain has TRBV7-2 and TRBJ2-1, with 10 bases identical to TRBD2. CDR3 length: 17 residues. Germline CDR1 and CDR2: SGHTA and FQGNSA. V dropped 5 bases and J dropped 8; count of bases not matched to a gene: 15.

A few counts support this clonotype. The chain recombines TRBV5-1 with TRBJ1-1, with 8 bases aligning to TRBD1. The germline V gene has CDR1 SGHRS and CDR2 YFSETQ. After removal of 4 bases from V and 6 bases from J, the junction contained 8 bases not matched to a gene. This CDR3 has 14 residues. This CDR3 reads CASSTGQGGPEAFF. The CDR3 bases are TGCGCCAGCAGCACCGGACAGGGCGGACCTGAAGCTTTCTTT.

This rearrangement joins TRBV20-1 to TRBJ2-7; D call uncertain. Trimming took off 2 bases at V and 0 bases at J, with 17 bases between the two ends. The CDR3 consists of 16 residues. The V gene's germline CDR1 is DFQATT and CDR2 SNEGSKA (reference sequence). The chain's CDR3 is CSARRIDTARSYEQYF. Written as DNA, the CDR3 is TGCAGTGCTAGACGCATAGACACCGCCCGCTCCTACGAGCAGTACTTC.

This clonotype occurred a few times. CDR3 amino acids: CASSQDGAEQYV. The CDR3 coding sequence is TGCGCCAGCAGCCAAGATGGGGCCGAGCAGTACGTC. The V call is TRBV4-1, the J call TRBJ2-7; perhaps TRBD1 as D (5 bases). V gave up 0 bases and J gave up 6 bases, with 6 bases separating them. The germline V gene encodes CDR1 MGHRA and CDR2 YSYEKL. The CDR3 runs to 12 residues.

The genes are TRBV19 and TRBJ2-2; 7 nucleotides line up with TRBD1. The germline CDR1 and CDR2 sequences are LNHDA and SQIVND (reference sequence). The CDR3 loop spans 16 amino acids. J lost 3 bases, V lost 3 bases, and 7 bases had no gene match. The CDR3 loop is CASSITGAGDTGELFF. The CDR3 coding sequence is TGTGCCAGTAGTATCACAGGGGCAGGGGACACCGGGGAGCTGTTTTTT.

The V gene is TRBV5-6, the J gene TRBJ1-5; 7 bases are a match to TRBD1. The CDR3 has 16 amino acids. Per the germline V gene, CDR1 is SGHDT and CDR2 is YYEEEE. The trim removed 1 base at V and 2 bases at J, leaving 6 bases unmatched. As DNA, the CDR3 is TGTGCCAGCAGCTTGTTTGACAGGGACGGCAATCAGCCCCAGCATTTT. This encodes CASSLFDRDGNQPQHF.